The next 18 T cell receptor beta chains were all read from a single sample in a study of T-cell reconstitution after alpha-beta-depleted transplantation in children. A TCRbeta library incorporating unique molecular identifiers was prepared. Via MiXCR, TCRdb re-called the PCR reads, giving one row per CDR3 protein. Seen here are almost 500,000 distinct CDR3 sequences, approximately 13% observed once, and the top ten hold about 5.6%. Sequencing was performed on PBMCs from the stem cell graft donor, taken from the stem cell graft. The receptor set was obtained from a human donor who donated a stem cell graft to a child with combined immunodeficiency.

This clonotype has a handful of counts. The V call is TRBV20-1, the J call TRBJ2-7, with D maybe TRBD1 (6 bases). The germline CDR1 and CDR2 sequences are DFQATT and SNEGSKA (reference sequence). V dropped 5 bases and J dropped 2 bases, with 10 bases sitting between them. This CDR3 has 12 residues. The CDR3 here is CSAGKGAYEQYF. DNA for the CDR3: TGCAGTGCTGGAAAGGGGGCCTACGAGCAGTACTTC.

This rearrangement joins TRBV15 to TRBJ2-2; TRBD2 matches at 10 bases. The V and J ends lost 0 bases and 7 bases, in that order; junction bases with no gene match: 11. CDR1 and CDR2 (germline): LNHNV, YYDKDF (reference sequence). There are 18 residues in the CDR3. The CDR3, as DNA: TGTGCCACCAGCAGAGATCTAGGGCTAGCGGGAGCAATCGGGGAGCTGTTTTTT. It specifies CATSRDLGLAGAIGELFF. Drawing the rest from reference TRBV15 and TRBJ2-2, the complete variable domain is DAMVIQNPRYQVTQFGKPVTLSCSQTLNHNVMYWYQQKSSQAPKLLFHYYDKDFNNEADTPDNFQSRRPNTSFCFLDIRSPGLGDTAMYLCATSRDLGLAGAIGELFFGEGSRLTVL.

The chain uses TRBV9 and TRBJ2-3; D is undetermined. CDR3 size: 14 residues. Germline V gene lookup returns CDR1 SGDLS and CDR2 YYNGEE. The V end lost 0 bases, the J end lost 5 bases, and 10 bases lay between the germline ends. CDR3: CASSVEGPGDTQYF. CDR3 nucleotide sequence: TGTGCCAGCAGCGTAGAGGGCCCGGGAGATACGCAGTATTTT.

In its sample, this clonotype was seen a few times. The chain carries TRBV7-9 and TRBJ2-1; D is possibly TRBD2 (6 bases). The CDR3 loop spans 16 amino acids. V was trimmed by 7 bases and J by 0 bases, leaving 16 bases between them. Germline CDR1 and CDR2: SEHNR and FQNEAQ (reference sequence). This chain's CDR3 is CASTSEGESSYNEQFF. CDR3 in DNA: TGTGCCAGCACCTCGGAGGGAGAAAGCTCCTACAATGAGCAGTTCTTC.

This clonotype was counted at least ten times. The chain uses TRBV7-9 and TRBJ2-1; TRBD1 agrees at 11 bases. The CDR3 contains 15 residues. Germline CDR1 is SEHNR and CDR2 is FQNEAQ (reference sequence). The trim removed 7 bases at V and 10 bases at J, leaving 12 bases unmatched. CDR3 sequence (DNA): TGTGCCAGCATGTTAGGGGACAGGGGGTTTCAGGAGCAGTTCTTC. Protein product: CASMLGDRGFQEQFF.

In this sample, this clonotype turned up a few times. The chain couples TRBV9 to TRBJ2-1; 7 bases line up with TRBD2. Unmatched junction bases numbered 6, after V lost 0 bases and J lost 6 bases. The germline gives CDR1 SGDLS, CDR2 YYNGEE. The CDR3 has 15 amino acids. CDR3 bases: TGTGCCAGCAGCGTAGAGGGCGGGAGTGGCAATGAGCAGTTCTTC. It translates to CASSVEGGSGNEQFF. Using reference TRBV9 and TRBJ2-1 for the parts outside the CDR3, the full variable domain is DSGVTQTPKHLITATGQRVTLRCSPRSGDLSVYWYQQSLDQGLQFLIQYYNGEERAKGNILERFSAQQFPDLHSELNLSSLELGDSALYFCASSVEGGSGNEQFFGPGTRLTVL.

The gene calls are TRBV4-2 and TRBJ1-4, with D tentatively TRBD1 (6 bases). Trimming stripped 3 bases from V and 1 base from J, with 9 bases between. CDR1 and CDR2 (germline): LGHNA, YNFKEQ. The CDR3 covers 15 residues. The CDR3 DNA reads TGTGCCAGCAGCCAGCTACAGGGAACTAATGAAAAACTGTTTTTT. Translated, it gives CASSQLQGTNEKLFF.

The table lists this clonotype with many counts. The V gene is TRBV12-3 or TRBV12-4, the J gene TRBJ1-2; 8 bases are a match to TRBD1. CDR3 length: 13 amino acids. V lost 4 bases, J lost 8 bases, and 6 bases stayed unmatched. The CDR3 bases are TGTGCCAGCAGTTACCGACAGGGGCACGGCTACACCTTC. Its protein product is CASSYRQGHGYTF.

To note about this clonotype: A read error may be the cause here, since a much bigger clone is one base away. As the CDR3 is not closed by the conserved phenylalanine or tryptophan, this likely results from a read error. The V gene is TRBV7-9, the J gene TRBJ2-3, with 11 bases fitting TRBD2. CDR3 length: 15 residues. Unmatched junction bases numbered 3, after V lost 3 bases and J lost 4 bases. Looked up from germline, CDR1 is SEHNR and CDR2 is FQNEAQ (reference sequence). The CDR3 is CASSFPGLAADTQYY. In nucleotides, the CDR3 is TGTGCCAGCAGCTTTCCGGGACTAGCGGCAGATACGCAGTATTAT.

The chain combines TRBV18 with TRBJ2-7, with 8 bases lining up with TRBD1. The J segment lost 4 bases and the V segment lost 8 bases, leaving 13 bases of the junction unmatched. Germline loops: CDR1 KGHSH, CDR2 LQKENI. The CDR3 runs to 15 residues. The CDR3 nucleotides are TGTGCCAGCGCACAGGGGGATTGGATTGCGTACGAGCAGTACTTC. Protein sequence: CASAQGDWIAYEQYF.

The chain links TRBV20-1 to TRBJ1-4; D remains ambiguous. V was trimmed by 2 bases and J by 8 bases, leaving 12 bases between them. This CDR3 comprises 13 residues. Per the germline V gene, CDR1 is DFQATT and CDR2 is SNEGSKA (reference sequence). This CDR3 is CSARRAEGEKLFF. In DNA form, the CDR3 reads TGCAGTGCTAGAAGGGCTGAGGGAGAAAAACTGTTTTTT.

This clonotype appeared a few times. The chain is built from TRBV7-2 and TRBJ1-1, with D hard to call. This CDR3 has 15 amino acids. V lost 2 bases and J 0 bases, leaving 10 bases between the germline ends. Per germline, CDR1 SGHTA and CDR2 FQGNSA. CDR3 in DNA: TGTGCCAGCAGCTTAATGGGCCGAATGAACACTGAAGCTTTCTTT. Amino acid sequence: CASSLMGRMNTEAFF.

This clonotype was observed many times. The chain is built from TRBV29-1 and TRBJ2-1; tentatively, D is TRBD1 or TRBD2 (6 bases each). Trimming shortened V by 1 base and J by 5 bases, and 15 bases separated the two germline ends. The CDR3 has 15 residues. Germline values: CDR1 SQVTM, CDR2 ANQGSEA. The DNA of the CDR3 is TGCAGCGTTGAAGGGAACAGGGAGGCGAACAATGAGCAGTTCTTC. This codes for CSVEGNREANNEQFF.

This clonotype was observed a few times. The gene calls are TRBV7-2 and TRBJ2-2; the D is unclear. The CDR3 totals 13 residues. Germline lookup yields CDR1 SGHTA and CDR2 FQGNSA. V was clipped by 8 bases and J by 4 bases, with 11 bases between them. The CDR3 spells CASLWGGTGELFF. CDR3 in DNA: TGTGCCAGCCTATGGGGTGGCACCGGGGAGCTGTTTTTT.

This clonotype was detected only once. V is TRBV6-5 and J is TRBJ1-2, with D unresolved. Trimming cost V 0 bases and J 8 bases, with 13 bases left between them. This CDR3 contains 14 residues. The germline V gene has CDR1 MNHEY and CDR2 SVGAGI. CDR3 sequence: CASSYSGIGTGYTF. CDR3 in DNA: TGTGCCAGCAGTTACTCAGGGATAGGTACGGGCTACACCTTC.

This chain links TRBV7-9 with TRBJ2-3; D is perhaps TRBD1 (6 bases). Germline-derived CDR1 and CDR2 are SEHNR and FQNEAQ (reference sequence). This CDR3 comprises 15 residues. The ends were cut back, 7 bases at V and 4 bases at J, with 18 bases in the middle. The CDR3 spells CASTAPSGVSDTQYF. CDR3 nucleotide sequence: TGTGCCAGCACCGCTCCCTCAGGGGTGTCAGATACGCAGTATTTT.

This chain uses TRBV2 with TRBJ2-7, with 9 bases aligning to TRBD1. The V gene end was trimmed by 11 bases and the J gene end by 7 bases; junction bases not matched to a gene: 12. This CDR3 is built from 13 residues. The germline CDR1 and CDR2 sequences are SNHLY and FYNNEI. This CDR3 reads CAASGQGLGEQYF. CDR3 DNA: TGTGCCGCTTCCGGACAGGGGCTTGGAGAGCAGTACTTC.

The chain is built from TRBV28 and TRBJ2-7, with D unresolved. Trimming shortened V by 6 bases and J by 0 bases, and 15 bases separated the two germline ends. The CDR3 totals 15 residues. CDR1 MDHEN and CDR2 SYDVKM come from the germline V gene. The chain's CDR3 is CASRDNTLSSYEQYF. CDR3 coding DNA: TGTGCCAGCAGAGATAACACTCTGAGCTCCTACGAGCAGTACTTC.